This T cell receptor (beta chain) was observed in a study of regulatory T cells in long-lasting Graves disease. Losses at the gene ends were 5 bases for V and 9 bases for J; bases not matched to a gene: 13. Germline loops: CDR1 MNHEY, CDR2 SVGEGT. The CDR3 runs 15 residues. This clonotype was seen repeatedly, ten times or more. The antigen is undetermined. Time point noted: newly diagnosed GD, antithyroid drugs for less than 3 months. With RNA extracted from PBMCs as input, the TCR library was made. To make TCR beta libraries, researchers used iRepertoire HTBI primers and Arm-PCR of CDR3 regions. TCRdb redid the calling of the multiplex PCR reads with MiXCR, one entry per CDR3 protein. Here the sample spans under 450,000 distinct CDR3 sequences, about an eighth being singletons. General study points: Persistent cases favored TRBV28, TRBJ1-2 and TRBJ2-5.

The same specimen was also included in a second study, on T cells in Graves' hyperthyroidism and ophthalmopathy.

The chain has TRBV6-2 or TRBV6-3 and TRBJ2-1; 7 positions agree with TRBD1. This sample comprised peripheral blood mononuclear cells (PBMCs), obtained at new diagnosis, from a patient treated with antithyroid drugs. This sequence originates from a woman in her late teens or twenties with Graves disease. The CDR3 DNA reads TGTGCCAGCAGTGACGAGGGGGCGCGAGCCCCTGAGCAGTTCTTC. Translated, it gives CASSDEGARAPEQFF.